One T cell receptor beta chain is described in this entry. As handled by the study authors: Amplification of reference gene primers was used by the study to estimate nucleated cell counts. Clones were sequenced by immunoSEQ multiplex PCR, and TCRdb holds only the in-frame ones, with some missing. Clonal size and the V and J genes are those of that table, whereas D and trimming came from the DNA. The sample lists about 85,000 clones, around 90% seen once, with roughly 4.5% in the top ten. The data derive from a study of blood T cell repertoires in COVID-19. Across the whole study: Acute and convalescent COVID-19 samples came from the United States, Italy and Spain. T cells, B-cell-depleted T cells, or PBMCs supplied cDNA or gDNA.

This CDR3 region has 14 residues. Germline assignment: CDR1 SGHRS and CDR2 YFSETQ. Between the trimmed V and J ends, which lost 3 bases and 1 base, there was a span of 10 bases. Specimen: peripheral blood. This TCR was sampled from a woman older than 75 with active or convalescent COVID-19. V and J are TRBV5-1 and TRBJ2-5; weak D call: TRBD2 (6 bases). The CDR3 region has the DNA TGCGCCAGCAGCTCGGTGGGGGGCCAAGAGACCCAGTACTTC. Translation: CASSSVGGQETQYF.